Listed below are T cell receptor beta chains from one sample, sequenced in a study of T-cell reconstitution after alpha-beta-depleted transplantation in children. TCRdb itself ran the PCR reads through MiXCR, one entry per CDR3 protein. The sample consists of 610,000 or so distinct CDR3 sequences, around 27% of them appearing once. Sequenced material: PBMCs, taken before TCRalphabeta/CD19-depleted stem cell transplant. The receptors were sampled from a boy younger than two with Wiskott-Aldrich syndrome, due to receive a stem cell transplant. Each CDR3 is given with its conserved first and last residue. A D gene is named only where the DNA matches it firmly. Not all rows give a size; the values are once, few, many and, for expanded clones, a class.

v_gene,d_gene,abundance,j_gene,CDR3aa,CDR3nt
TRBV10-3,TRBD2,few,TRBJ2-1,CAISRLAGGAEQFF,TGTGCCATCAGTAGACTAGCGGGAGGTGCTGAGCAGTTCTTC
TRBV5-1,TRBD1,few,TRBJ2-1,CASSFDRGTYNEQFF,TGCGCCAGCAGCTTTGACAGGGGTACTTACAATGAGCAGTTCTTC
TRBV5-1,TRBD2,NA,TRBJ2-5,CASSGGTSGRNGETQYF,TGCGCCAGCAGCGGGGGGACGAGCGGGAGAAATGGAGAGACCCAGTACTTC
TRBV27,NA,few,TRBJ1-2,CASSLSQGGGYGYTF,TGTGCCAGCAGTTTATCACAGGGAGGGGGCTATGGCTACACCTTC
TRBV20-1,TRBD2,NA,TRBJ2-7,CSAPGVSGGTYEQYF,TGCAGTGCCCCAGGGGTGTCGGGAGGGACCTACGAGCAGTACTTC
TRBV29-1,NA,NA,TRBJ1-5,CSVQDSNQPQHF,TGCAGCGTTCAGGATAGCAATCAGCCCCAGCATTTT
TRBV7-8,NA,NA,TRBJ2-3,CASSSLGWADTDTQYF,TGTGCCAGCAGCTCATTGGGGTGGGCTGACACAGATACGCAGTATTTT
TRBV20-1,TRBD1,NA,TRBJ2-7,CSARHGQGADEQYF,TGCAGTGCCAGACATGGACAGGGGGCAGACGAGCAGTACTTC
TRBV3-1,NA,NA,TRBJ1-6,CASSLRKESPLHF,TGTGCCAGCAGCCTTCGAAAGGAATCACCCCTCCACTTT
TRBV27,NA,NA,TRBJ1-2,CASRESGNWHGYTF,TGTGCCAGCAGGGAATCAGGGAACTGGCATGGCTACACCTTC
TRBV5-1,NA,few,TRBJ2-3,CASSLVAAGTDTQYF,TGCGCCAGCAGCTTGGTTGCGGCAGGAACAGATACGCAGTATTTT
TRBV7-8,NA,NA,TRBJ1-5,CASSPRTVKNQPQHF,TGTGCCAGCAGCCCTCGGACAGTAAAGAATCAGCCCCAGCATTTT
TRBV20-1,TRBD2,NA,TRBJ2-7,CSARDSGLGLFSYEQYF,TGCAGTGCTAGAGATTCGGGACTAGGCCTTTTTAGCTACGAGCAGTACTTC
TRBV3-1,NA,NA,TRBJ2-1,CASSPDPRNLNEQFF,TGTGCCAGCAGCCCGGACCCACGAAATCTCAATGAGCAGTTCTTC
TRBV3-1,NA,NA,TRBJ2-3,CASSQTLLASRQRALTDTQYF,TGTGCCAGCAGCCAAACTTTGCTAGCGTCTCGACAAAGGGCTCTCACAGATACGCAGTATTTT